This entry lists 9 T cell receptor beta chains sequenced from one sample in a study of cytomegalovirus exposure and HLA in healthy donors. It was with 60 Vbeta and 13 Jbeta primers that the PCR ran. Sequencing was performed with immunoSEQ multiplex PCR; in TCRdb, only in-frame clones are kept and a portion is missing. The table has about 200,000 clones, around 81% seen once. Sequenced input: PBMCs. These receptors all come from a man between 18 and 29 years old in good health and CMV-seronegative.

The chain links TRBV6-6 to TRBJ2-5; 11 bases are shared with TRBD2. The germline V gene encodes CDR1 MNHNY and CDR2 SVGAGI (reference sequence). The V gene end was trimmed by 7 bases and the J gene end by 5 bases; junction bases not matched to a gene: 6. The CDR3 has 14 residues. The CDR3 is CASTGSGGVETQYF. The CDR3 DNA sequence: TGTGCCAGCACGGGTAGCGGGGGGGTGGAGACCCAGTACTTC.

J is TRBJ2-7 and V is TRBV4-2; a possible D gene is TRBD1 (6 bases). The V and J ends lost 6 bases and 3 bases respectively, with 15 bases between them. Germline loops: CDR1 LGHNA, CDR2 YNFKEQ. CDR3 size: 14 residues. The CDR3 nucleotides are TGTGCCAGCAGACGAGGGGCAGGGGACTACGAGCAGTACTTC. This codes for CASRRGAGDYEQYF.

The chain links TRBV5-4 to TRBJ1-6; TRBD1 agrees at 7 bases. The CDR3 sequence is 14 residues long. With V trimmed by 2 bases and J by 7 bases, 3 bases remained unmatched. Germline CDR1 SGHNT, CDR2 YYREEE (reference sequence). CDR3 in DNA: TGTGCCAGCAGCTTTACAGGGGACAATTCACCCCTCCACTTT. Translated, it gives CASSFTGDNSPLHF. Complete variable domain (other parts from reference TRBV5-4 and TRBJ1-6): ETGVTQSPTHLIKTRGQQVTLRCSSQSGHNTVSWYQQALGQGPQFIFQYYREEENGRGNFPPRFSGLQFPNYSSELNVNALELDDSALYLCASSFTGDNSPLHFGNGTRLTVT.

This clone was seen a few times. The genes are TRBV30 and TRBJ1-1; 8 bases map to TRBD1. V lost 7 bases, J lost 1 base, and 5 bases stayed unmatched. The V gene's germline CDR1 is GTSNPN and CDR2 SVGIG (reference sequence). The CDR3 is 13 residues long. The CDR3 region is CASYRGRNTEAFF. In DNA, the CDR3 is TGTGCCTCCTACAGGGGGAGGAACACTGAAGCTTTCTTT.

The gene calls are TRBV7-2 and TRBJ1-5, with a possible D match to TRBD1 (6 bases). CDR1 SGHTA and CDR2 FQGNSA come from the germline V gene. The ends were cut back, 5 bases at V and 1 base at J, with 12 bases in the middle. The CDR3 sequence is 15 residues long. Here the CDR3 DNA reads TGTGCCAGCAGCCGCAGGGGAGAGAGCAATCAGCCCCAGCATTTT. This codes for CASSRRGESNQPQHF.

The V and J genes are TRBV7-2 and TRBJ1-1; 7 nucleotides align to TRBD1. V shed 5 bases, J shed 0 bases, and the junction held 6 bases outside the gene matches. There are 15 residues in the CDR3. Germline V lookup: CDR1 SGHTA, CDR2 FQGNSA. CDR3 DNA sequence: TGTGCCAGCAGCCACCCGACAGGGATGAACACTGAAGCTTTCTTT. Its protein is CASSHPTGMNTEAFF.

This sequence joins TRBV19 and TRBJ1-2; 7 bases are a match to TRBD1. V lost 5 bases and J lost 1; bases outside the gene matches: 10. The CDR3 has 16 residues. Per germline, CDR1 LNHDA and CDR2 SQIVND (reference sequence). DNA of the CDR3: TGTGCCAGTAGTCCTCCCGGGACAGCAGTTAACTATGGCTACACCTTC. It encodes CASSPPGTAVNYGYTF.

The rearrangement uses TRBV20-1 and TRBJ1-5; D unclear. Per germline, CDR1 DFQATT and CDR2 SNEGSKA (reference sequence). The CDR3 totals 11 residues. Between the trimmed V and J ends, which lost 5 bases and 7 bases, there was a span of 9 bases. The CDR3 coding sequence is TGCAGTGCTGGGTTGGGCCAGCCCCAGCATTTT. This codes for CSAGLGQPQHF.

The rearrangement links TRBV29-1 to TRBJ2-3; 7 positions match TRBD1. The CDR3 is made up of 13 amino acids. With V trimmed by 5 bases and J by 2 bases, 4 bases remained unmatched. Per the germline V gene, CDR1 is SQVTM and CDR2 is ANQGSEA. CDR3 region: CSVQGTVTDTQYF. The CDR3, as DNA: TGCAGCGTTCAGGGGACAGTCACAGATACGCAGTATTTT.